The 14 T cell receptor beta chains listed next were all sequenced from one sample in a study of control samples from healthy donors and cancer patients. Clones were sequenced by immunoSEQ multiplex PCR, and TCRdb holds only the in-frame ones, with some missing. The repertoire holds 200,000 or so clones, with around 94% as singletons. Source material: blood. All receptors derive from a man aged 45 to 65 in good health.

This clone appeared a single time. The chain carries TRBV6-5 and TRBJ1-2; TRBD1 might be the D (6 bases). The CDR3 is 14 amino acids. Germline CDR1 MNHEY, CDR2 SVGAGI. V dropped 6 bases and J dropped 4 bases, with 15 bases sitting between them. CDR3 protein: CASRLQGSIYGYTF. DNA of the CDR3: TGTGCCAGCAGACTACAGGGCTCTATCTATGGCTACACCTTC.

This clone was detected only once. This chain joins TRBV6-5 and TRBJ1-1; the match to TRBD1 covers 7 bases. This CDR3 spans 14 amino acids. CDR1 is MNHEY and CDR2 is SVGAGI in the germline V gene. Trimming took 6 bases from V and 0 from J; bases not matched to a gene: 4. CDR3 protein: CASRTGTVNTEAFF. As DNA, the CDR3 is TGTGCCAGCAGAACCGGGACAGTGAACACTGAAGCTTTCTTT.

The chain is built from TRBV6-5 and TRBJ1-2; 7 bases are a match to TRBD1. Germline-derived CDR1 and CDR2 are MNHEY and SVGAGI. V trimming: 3 bases; J trimming: 8 bases; junction bases outside the gene matches: 6. This CDR3 contains 13 residues. The CDR3 loop reads CASSYHQGGGYTF. The CDR3, as DNA: TGTGCCAGCAGTTATCATCAGGGGGGCGGCTACACCTTC.

The rearrangement joins TRBV5-6 to TRBJ1-4; D might be TRBD1 (5 bases). CDR3 size: 14 residues. Germline V CDR1 and CDR2: SGHDT, YYEEEE. V was cut by 1 base and J by 4 bases, with 8 bases left in between. Here the CDR3 DNA reads TGTGCCAGCAGCTTGAGAGGGGTTAATGAAAAACTGTTTTTT. This translates into CASSLRGVNEKLFF.

The gene calls are TRBV10-2 and TRBJ2-4; TRBD2 agrees at 8 bases. CDR1 WSHSY and CDR2 SAAADI come from the germline V gene. CDR3 length equals 20 residues. V was clipped by 0 bases and J by 2 bases; unmatched bases: 15. The CDR3 DNA reads as TGCGCCAGCAGTGAGTCGACTCCCGGGGGGGTTTTATTAACCAAAAACATTCAGTACTTC. As protein: CASSESTPGGVLLTKNIQYF.

The rearrangement uses TRBV5-6 and TRBJ1-5; D unresolved. CDR3 size: 14 residues. CDR1 and CDR2 from the germline V gene are SGHDT and YYEEEE. The V and J ends lost 2 bases and 1 base respectively, with 7 bases between them. CDR3 sequence (DNA): TGTGCCAGCAGCTTCGGAGGGAGCAATCAGCCCCAGCATTTT. It yields the protein CASSFGGSNQPQHF.

The V and J genes are TRBV18 and TRBJ2-1; possible D gene TRBD2, 6 bases. Germline V gene sequence: CDR1 KGHSH, CDR2 LQKENI. CDR3 length: 17 amino acids. Between the trimmed V and J ends, which lost 6 bases and 2 bases, there was a span of 20 bases. DNA for the CDR3: TGTGCCAGCTCCCCTGGGCTTAGGGACTCTGCCTACAATGAGCAGTTCTTC. Protein product: CASSPGLRDSAYNEQFF.

The chain couples TRBV6-1 to TRBJ2-3; TRBD2 is a possible D gene (6 bases). Germline assignment: CDR1 MNHNS and CDR2 SASEGT. The CDR3 runs 13 residues. Deletions cut 2 bases from V and 6 bases from J, with 9 bases between. The CDR3 spells CASSERGWDTQYF. The CDR3 DNA follows: TGTGCCAGCAGTGAACGGGGGTGGGATACGCAGTATTTT.

This chain connects TRBV28 to TRBJ1-6; 7 bases map to TRBD1. The germline V gene has CDR1 MDHEN and CDR2 SYDVKM. With 6 bases clipped from V and 7 bases from J, the junction kept 6 bases outside the gene matches. The CDR3 has 14 residues. CDR3 DNA sequence: TGTGCCAGCAGCTGGACCAGGGGGAATTCACCCCTCCACTTT. Encoded protein: CASSWTRGNSPLHF.

The V gene is TRBV4-1, the J gene TRBJ2-2, with TRBD2 matching 13 bases. CDR1 is MGHRA and CDR2 is YSYEKL in the germline V gene. The CDR3 contains 18 residues. V lost 1 base and J lost 5; bases outside the gene matches: 7. CDR3 protein: CASSQATGLAGETGELFF. Here the CDR3 DNA reads TGCGCCAGCAGCCAAGCAACCGGACTAGCGGGGGAAACCGGGGAGCTGTTTTTT.

The chain links TRBV2 to TRBJ1-1, with D uncertain. The CDR3 has 12 residues. Trimming removed 3 bases at V and 7 bases at J, with 9 bases between. Germline-derived CDR1 and CDR2 are SNHLY and FYNNEI. DNA of the CDR3: TGTGCCAGCAGTGATGATGGCAGTGAAGCTTTCTTT. It is translated as CASSDDGSEAFF. The entire variable domain, with the rest obtained from reference TRBV2 and TRBJ1-1, is as follows: EPEVTQTPSHQVTQMGQEVILRCVPISNHLYFYWYRQILGQKVEFLVSFYNNEISEKSEIFDDQFSVERPDGSNFTLKIRSTKLEDSAMYFCASSDDGSEAFFGQGTRLTVV.

V is TRBV20-1 and J is TRBJ1-1; D not certain. The CDR3 runs 11 residues. CDR1 is DFQATT and CDR2 is SNEGSKA in the germline V gene (reference sequence). V was clipped by 3 bases and J by 11 bases, with 13 bases between them. The CDR3 DNA is TGCAGTGCTAGTGAGGAGGGATCGGCTTTCTTT. Translated, it gives CSASEEGSAFF.

This chain joins TRBV29-1 and TRBJ2-7, with a tentative D call TRBD1 (6 bases). V was pared by 6 bases and J by 3 bases, with 15 bases between. Germline loops: CDR1 SQVTM, CDR2 ANQGSEA. This CDR3 comprises 13 residues. The CDR3 DNA sequence: TGCAGCGTGAGCACAGGGTCCTTCTACGAGCAGTACGTC. Its translation is CSVSTGSFYEQYV.

J is TRBJ1-5 and V is TRBV28; a weak D match, TRBD1 (6 bases). Per the germline V gene, CDR1 is MDHEN and CDR2 is SYDVKM. This CDR3 contains 15 residues. V gave up 3 bases and J gave up 6 bases, with 15 bases separating them. CDR3 sequence (DNA): TGTGCCAGCAGTTTGTTAGGGGGGATGGTTCAGCCCCAGCATTTT. Protein: CASSLLGGMVQPQHF.